The 8 T cell receptor beta chains listed next were all sequenced from one sample in a study of response to subunit inactivated influenza vaccine. MiXCR, run by TCRdb on the RT-PCR reads, gives a single entry per CDR3 protein. The sample carries approximately 500,000 distinct CDR3 sequences, about 15% recorded once. The sample in question was PBMCs from blood, obtained about 13 days after vaccination. Receptor source: a man aged 50 or older who received an inactivated influenza vaccine.

This clonotype appeared a few times. The rearrangement joins TRBV4-1 to TRBJ1-3, with TRBD1 as a possible D gene (5 bases). Trimming pared 4 bases from V and 3 bases from J, leaving 7 bases between. The germline V gene encodes CDR1 MGHRA and CDR2 YSYEKL. The CDR3 contains 13 residues. DNA of the CDR3: TGCGCCAGCAGCCCAGGACATGGAAACACCATATATTTT. Protein: CASSPGHGNTIYF.

This clonotype was observed many times. The chain recombines TRBV11-2 with TRBJ2-3; D possibly corresponds to TRBD2 (6 bases). This CDR3 is 13 amino acids long. With 8 bases removed from V and 2 bases from J, the gap between germline ends came to 11 bases. CDR1 and CDR2 from the germline V gene are SGHAT and FQNNGV. In nucleotides, the CDR3 is TGTGCCAGCTCGGAGGGTAACACAGATACGCAGTATTTT. Amino acid sequence: CASSEGNTDTQYF.

This chain joins TRBV7-8 and TRBJ1-4, with D uncertain. Germline loops: CDR1 SGHVS, CDR2 FQNEAQ. The CDR3 length is 17 residues. V dropped 2 bases and J dropped 5 bases, with 18 bases sitting between them. This CDR3 reads CASSLLFFGQPNEKLFF. The CDR3 DNA reads as TGTGCCAGCAGCTTACTTTTTTTCGGTCAGCCCAATGAAAAACTGTTTTTT.

This clonotype was observed at least ten times. This rearrangement joins TRBV5-6 to TRBJ2-1; TRBD2 agrees at 12 bases. V gave up 4 bases and J gave up 9 bases; unmatched junction bases: 11. The CDR3 is 16 residues long. The V gene's germline CDR1 is SGHDT and CDR2 YYEEEE. The CDR3 spells CASSGSLGLAGTEQFF. The DNA of the CDR3 is TGTGCCAGCAGCGGTAGTCTCGGACTAGCGGGAACTGAGCAGTTCTTC.

There are a few counts of this clonotype. The V and J genes are TRBV29-1 and TRBJ2-7, with a weak D call TRBD1 (6 bases). Germline loops: CDR1 SQVTM, CDR2 ANQGSEA. The CDR3 consists of 14 residues. The V and J ends lost 7 bases and 2 bases respectively, with 18 bases between them. Written as DNA, the CDR3 is TGCAGCGACTTACCGGGACATGACACCTACGAGCAGTACTTC. It yields the protein CSDLPGHDTYEQYF.

The CDR3 reads CSAPPKAGGEPTAPRRDTQYF. CDR3 bases: TGCAGTGCTCCTCCAAAAGCGGGGGGCGAACCAACGGCTCCTCGTAGAGATACGCAGTATTTT. The V and J genes are TRBV20-1 and TRBJ2-3; 9 nucleotides line up with TRBD2. Germline CDR1 DFQATT, CDR2 SNEGSKA (reference sequence). Losses at the gene ends were 5 bases for V and 5 bases for J; bases not matched to a gene: 29. The CDR3 totals 21 residues.

The V and J genes are TRBV7-2 and TRBJ1-2, with no clear D. V gave up 2 bases and J gave up 4 bases, with 11 bases separating them. CDR1 is SGHTA, CDR2 FQGNSA, per germline. This CDR3 region has 14 residues. In nucleotides, the CDR3 is TGTGCCAGCAGCTTAAGTCAGGCAGTCTATGGCTACACCTTC. Its translation is CASSLSQAVYGYTF.

The rearrangement uses TRBV6-5 and TRBJ2-3; 15 nucleotides align to TRBD2. V was pared by 4 bases and J by 3 bases, with 8 bases of the junction left unmatched. There are 18 residues in the CDR3. Germline CDR1 reads MNHEY; CDR2 reads SVGAGI. CDR3 coding DNA: TGTGCCAGCAGTTCCGGACTAGCGGGGGGGCCTCGGACAGATACGCAGTATTTT. It yields the protein CASSSGLAGGPRTDTQYF.